One sample yielded the 11 T cell receptor beta chains listed below, sequenced in a study of beta chain features in type 1 diabetes. As every portion of the isolated RNA was reverse transcribed, the sequencing read expressed TCRB transcripts. Libraries were prepared by immunoSEQ multiplex PCR; TCRdb keeps only in-frame clonotypes and omits some of them. The sample holds 450,000 to 550,000 clones, 30% seen once. The sequenced sample consisted of naive CD4+ T cells from blood. Every receptor here comes from a man younger than 35 in good health.

The chain recombines TRBV15 with TRBJ2-1; D is uncertain. Trimming took 0 bases from V and 3 from J, leaving 12 bases between them. This CDR3 has 16 residues. Germline V gene sequence: CDR1 LNHNV, CDR2 YYDKDF (reference sequence). As DNA, the CDR3 is TGTGCCACCAGCAGAGATAAGTTTTCAAGCTACAATGAGCAGTTCTTC. It is translated as CATSRDKFSSYNEQFF.

This clone was recorded only once. The chain combines TRBV7-9 with TRBJ2-5; the D is unclear. Germline V gives CDR1 SEHNR, CDR2 FQNEAQ (reference sequence). CDR3 length equals 14 residues. V shed 4 bases and J shed 5 bases, with 14 bases lying between them. In DNA form, the CDR3 reads TGTGCCAGCAGCTCTCCACCAAGCTGGGAGACCCAGTACTTC. As protein: CASSSPPSWETQYF.

This chain connects TRBV9 to TRBJ2-7, with TRBD2 matching over 9 bases. CDR3 length: 15 amino acids. The germline gives CDR1 SGDLS, CDR2 YYNGEE. After removal of 0 bases from V and 4 bases from J, the junction contained 5 bases not matched to a gene. Here the CDR3 DNA reads TGTGCCAGCAGCGTAGAGACTAGCGGCCCTTACGAGCAGTACTTC. It yields the protein CASSVETSGPYEQYF.

The chain is built from TRBV29-1 and TRBJ1-2, with a tentative D call TRBD1 (6 bases). V lost 8 bases and J 6 bases, leaving 13 bases between the germline ends. This CDR3 region has 11 residues. Germline V CDR1 and CDR2: SQVTM, ANQGSEA. CDR3 in amino acids: CSTQGNNGYTF. DNA of the CDR3: TGCAGCACGCAGGGGAATAATGGCTACACCTTC. The full variable domain, in which reference TRBV29-1 and TRBJ1-2 provide the parts outside the CDR3, is SAVISQKPSRDICQRGTSLTIQCQVDSQVTMMFWYRQQPGQSLTLIATANQGSEATYESGFVIDKFPISRPNLTFSTLTVSNMSPEDSSIYLCSTQGNNGYTFGSGTRLTVV.

This clone appeared a single time. This chain links TRBV6-5 with TRBJ2-5, with 13 nucleotides matching TRBD2. Trimming took 6 bases from V and 7 from J; bases not matched to a gene: 2. Germline CDR1 reads MNHEY; CDR2 reads SVGAGI. CDR3 length: 13 amino acids. CDR3 nucleotide sequence: TGTGCCAGCAGCAGACTAGCGGGAGGGACCCAGTACTTC. Its translation: CASSRLAGGTQYF.

This clone was counted only a few times. This rearrangement joins TRBV18 to TRBJ2-7; 7 bases are a match to TRBD1. The V gene's germline CDR1 is KGHSH and CDR2 LQKENI. The CDR3 has 17 amino acids. J gave up 3 bases and V 3 bases, and 14 bases lay outside the gene matches. The CDR3 DNA follows: TGTGCCAGCTCACCGAGCAAAAGGGACAGTGAGTTCTACGAGCAGTACTTC. Translating gives CASSPSKRDSEFYEQYF.

A few counts support this clone. This sequence joins TRBV4-3 and TRBJ2-3; 11 bases agree with TRBD2. The V and J ends lost 4 bases and 4 bases, in that order; junction bases with no gene match: 4. Per the germline V gene, CDR1 is LGHNA and CDR2 is YSLEER. This CDR3 has 15 residues. For the CDR3, the DNA is TGCGCCAGCAGCCGCACTAGCGGGAGACCAGATACGCAGTATTTT. Translated, it gives CASSRTSGRPDTQYF.

This clone was seen a few times. V gene TRBV30 combines with J gene TRBJ1-5, with D uncertain. The CDR3 runs to 13 residues. With 2 bases removed from V and 7 bases from J, the gap between germline ends came to 12 bases. CDR1 is GTSNPN and CDR2 is SVGIG in the germline V gene (reference sequence). The CDR3 sequence: CAWSLREVQPQHF. CDR3 in DNA: TGTGCCTGGAGTCTGAGGGAGGTACAGCCCCAGCATTTT.

The rearrangement uses TRBV29-1 and TRBJ2-1; D gene uncertain. The CDR3 length is 11 residues. The germline V gene has CDR1 SQVTM and CDR2 ANQGSEA. V lost 7 bases and J 4 bases, leaving 8 bases between the germline ends. This chain's CDR3 is CSALLYNEQFF. The DNA of the CDR3 is TGCAGCGCACTACTGTACAATGAGCAGTTCTTC.

This clone was seen more than once but under ten times. The chain couples TRBV9 to TRBJ2-1, with 13 positions matching TRBD2. The V gene's germline CDR1 is SGDLS and CDR2 YYNGEE. CDR3 length: 16 residues. V trimming: 4 bases; J trimming: 8 bases; junction bases outside the gene matches: 9. This chain's CDR3 is CASSPRLAGGRDEQFF. Here the CDR3 DNA reads TGTGCCAGCAGCCCCCGACTAGCGGGAGGTAGGGATGAGCAGTTCTTC.

This clone appeared a few times. The chain combines TRBV6-6 with TRBJ2-7; 7 bases are shared with TRBD2. V trimming: 6 bases; J trimming: 0 bases; junction bases outside the gene matches: 8. Germline V gene data show CDR1 as MNHNY and CDR2 as SVGAGI (reference sequence). This CDR3 is built from 15 residues. Written as DNA, the CDR3 is TGTGCCAGCAGCCCCCCCGCTAGCGGCTCCTACGAGCAGTACTTC. It codes for CASSPPASGSYEQYF.